One sample yielded the 21 T cell receptor beta chains listed below, sequenced in a study of blood T cell repertoires in COVID-19. Sequencing used immunoSEQ multiplex PCR; TCRdb keeps in-frame clones, though not all of them. The sample includes about 130,000 clones, 85% of them seen just once. Material for sequencing was peripheral blood. These receptors were obtained from a woman of 80 years or more with acute or convalescent COVID-19.

V and J are TRBV5-6 and TRBJ1-1; D remains unclear. Per germline, CDR1 SGHDT and CDR2 YYEEEE. This CDR3 contains 14 residues. V lost 3 bases and J 1 base, leaving 10 bases between the germline ends. This CDR3 is CASSYIAGNTEAFF. CDR3 in DNA: TGTGCCAGCAGCTACATAGCCGGGAACACTGAAGCTTTCTTT.

The chain links TRBV6-5 to TRBJ2-1; 11 bases map to TRBD2. V lost 6 bases to trimming and J lost 9 bases; unmatched junction nucleotides: 10. The CDR3 loop spans 15 amino acids. Germline V gene data show CDR1 as MNHEY and CDR2 as SVGAGI. The CDR3 bases are TGTGCCAGCAGACTAGCGGGGGCTTTTAGCGGTGAGCAGTTCTTC. It is translated as CASRLAGAFSGEQFF.

The chain links TRBV9 to TRBJ1-6; tentative D call: TRBD1 (6 bases). CDR3 length: 14 residues. Germline lookup yields CDR1 SGDLS and CDR2 YYNGEE. V was clipped by 4 bases and J by 10 bases, with 15 bases between them. DNA of the CDR3: TGTGCCAGCAGCCGGGACAACTTTAGATCACCCCTCCACTTT. Amino acids: CASSRDNFRSPLHF.

The gene calls are TRBV16 and TRBJ1-2; TRBD1 matches at 9 bases. This CDR3 has 18 amino acids. Per germline, CDR1 KGHSY and CDR2 FQNENV. After removal of 0 bases from V and 3 bases from J, the junction contained 11 bases not matched to a gene. DNA for the CDR3: TGTGCCAGCAGCCAATCGGGTCGTGGAACAGGGGGCGACTATGGCTACACCTTC. Its translation: CASSQSGRGTGGDYGYTF.

The rearrangement joins TRBV19 to TRBJ2-1; TRBD2 matches 11 bases. V dropped 5 bases and J dropped 7; count of bases not matched to a gene: 16. CDR1 and CDR2 from the germline V gene are LNHDA and SQIVND (reference sequence). The CDR3 extends over 18 amino acids. CDR3 amino acids: CASSPTPWGASGGNEQFF. For the CDR3, the DNA is TGTGCCAGTAGTCCGACCCCTTGGGGGGCTAGCGGGGGGAATGAGCAGTTCTTC. The full variable domain, with the rest looked up from reference TRBV19 and TRBJ2-1, is DGGITQSPKYLFRKEGQNVTLSCEQNLNHDAMYWYRQDPGQGLRLIYYSQIVNDFQKGDIAEGYSVSREKKESFPLTVTSAQKNPTAFYLCASSPTPWGASGGNEQFFGPGTRLTVL.

V usage is TRBV4-2 and J usage is TRBJ1-6; TRBD1 is a possible D gene (6 bases). The germline CDR1 and CDR2 sequences are LGHNA and YNFKEQ. The CDR3 is 17 amino acids. Trimming left V 1 base short and J 8 bases short, with 18 bases between. The CDR3 coding sequence is TGTGCCAGCAGCCAAGTTCGCCCAGGGGCATACTATTCACCCCTCCACTTT. Its protein is CASSQVRPGAYYSPLHF.

The rearrangement links TRBV4-2 to TRBJ1-1; no reliable D call. Trimming stripped 2 bases from V and 2 bases from J, with 9 bases between. CDR1 and CDR2 (germline): LGHNA, YNFKEQ. The CDR3 extends over 14 amino acids. The CDR3 loop is CASSQNKRNTEAFF. The DNA of the CDR3 is TGTGCCAGCAGCCAAAATAAGAGAAACACTGAAGCTTTCTTT.

This clone was found a few times. The CDR3 region is CASSSDRINQPQHF. CDR3 DNA: TGTGCCAGCAGTTCCGACAGGATCAATCAGCCCCAGCATTTT. This sequence joins TRBV11-2 and TRBJ1-5, with D maybe TRBD1 (6 bases). The CDR3 contains 14 residues. V lost 6 bases and J 3 bases, leaving 12 bases between the germline ends. The germline CDR1 and CDR2 sequences are SGHAT and FQNNGV.

The chain uses TRBV5-1 and TRBJ2-2; 9 bases are shared with TRBD2. CDR1 and CDR2 (germline): SGHRS, YFSETQ. The CDR3 is made up of 19 amino acids. J lost 1 base, V lost 4 bases, and 14 bases had no gene match. CDR3 coding DNA: TGCGCCAGCAGCACCCGCGGGGGGGCGGGCGGCGGGAACACCGGGGAGCTGTTTTTT. It is translated as CASSTRGGAGGGNTGELFF.

CDR3 residues: CARNIGAAAKNIQYF. The DNA for the CDR3 is TGTGCCAGAAACATTGGGGCGGCGGCCAAAAACATTCAGTACTTC. The chain links TRBV5-3 to TRBJ2-4; D perhaps matches TRBD1 (5 bases). TRBV5-3 is classed as an ORF, of uncertain function. The CDR3 has 15 amino acids. Trimming took off 6 bases at V and 1 base at J, with 14 bases between the two ends.

V usage is TRBV19 and J usage is TRBJ1-3; the D gene is possibly TRBD1 (6 bases). Trimming pared 2 bases from V and 1 base from J, leaving 9 bases between. From germline, CDR1 is LNHDA and CDR2 SQIVND (reference sequence). This CDR3 comprises 15 residues. CDR3 in DNA: TGTGCCAGTAGTATAACAGGGAGATCTGGAAACACCATATATTTT. The encoded protein is CASSITGRSGNTIYF.

Only one count was recorded for this clone. J is TRBJ2-2 and V is TRBV5-5; D is undetermined. Germline V gene lookup returns CDR1 SGHKS and CDR2 YYEKEE (reference sequence). Deletions cut 1 base from V and 6 bases from J, with 4 bases between. The CDR3 consists of 12 residues. In DNA form, the CDR3 reads TGTGCCAGCAGCTTGTTCGCCGGGGAGCTGTTTTTT. It encodes CASSLFAGELFF. Using reference TRBV5-5 and TRBJ2-2 for the parts outside the CDR3, the full variable domain is DAGVTQSPTHLIKTRGQQVTLRCSPISGHKSVSWYQQVLGQGPQFIFQYYEKEERGRGNFPDRFSARQFPNYSSELNVNALLLGDSALYLCASSLFAGELFFGEGSRLTVL.

The CDR3 DNA is TGTGCCAGCGAATTTCGGGACAGGGGGCACGAGCAGTACTTC. Protein product: CASEFRDRGHEQYF. The gene calls are TRBV27 and TRBJ2-7; 12 bases are shared with TRBD1. Germline values: CDR1 MNHEY, CDR2 SMNVEV (reference sequence). V shed 8 bases, J shed 5 bases, and the junction held 7 bases outside the gene matches. The CDR3 totals 14 residues.

The V gene is TRBV2, the J gene TRBJ1-1, with D tentatively TRBD1 (6 bases). V lost 4 bases to trimming and J lost 2 bases, with 11 bases between them. Germline-derived CDR1 and CDR2 are SNHLY and FYNNEI. The CDR3 is made up of 14 amino acids. In DNA form, the CDR3 reads TGTGCCAGCAGTGTGGGGGGGGCCAACACTGAAGCTTTCTTT. It specifies CASSVGGANTEAFF.

The chain is built from TRBV9 and TRBJ1-3, with D possibly TRBD1 on 6 matching bases. Trimming stripped 3 bases from V and 1 base from J, with 14 bases between. CDR3 length: 16 residues. Germline assignment: CDR1 SGDLS and CDR2 YYNGEE. CDR3 nucleotide sequence: TGTGCCAGCAGCGCCCAGGGGCCCAGTTCTGGAAACACCATATATTTT. Amino acids: CASSAQGPSSGNTIYF.

The V and J genes are TRBV9 and TRBJ2-5; the match to TRBD2 covers 7 bases. Germline V gene data show CDR1 as SGDLS and CDR2 as YYNGEE. CDR3 size: 15 residues. After removal of 6 bases from V and 1 base from J, the junction contained 9 bases not matched to a gene. Here the CDR3 DNA reads TGTGCCAGCACGGCCGGACTAGACGCCCAAGAGACCCAGTACTTC. Its protein is CASTAGLDAQETQYF.

This clone has more than one count but fewer than ten. This rearrangement joins TRBV28 to TRBJ1-6; tentative D call: TRBD1 (5 bases). This CDR3 has 13 amino acids. Germline V gene data show CDR1 as MDHEN and CDR2 as SYDVKM. The V and J ends lost 8 bases and 9 bases respectively, with 14 bases between them. CDR3 nucleotide sequence: TGTGCCAGCGGCGGGACCCGAGGTTCACCCCTCCACTTT. Residues: CASGGTRGSPLHF.

This clone appeared a single time. The chain is built from TRBV4-1 and TRBJ1-2; no definite D call. Trimming took 2 bases from V and 6 from J, leaving 10 bases between them. The CDR3 spans 13 residues. Germline values: CDR1 MGHRA, CDR2 YSYEKL. CDR3 in amino acids: CASSQQLFDGYTF. For the CDR3, the DNA is TGCGCCAGCAGCCAACAGTTATTCGATGGCTACACCTTC.

The genes are TRBV3-1 (or the pseudogene TRBV3-2) and TRBJ1-6, with D possibly being TRBD1 (5 bases). Germline CDR1 reads LGHDT; CDR2 reads YNNKEL (reference sequence). The germline V and J ends were trimmed by 6 bases and 7 bases, with 10 bases remaining between them. The CDR3 has 13 residues. The DNA for the CDR3 is TGTGCCAGCAGTCAGGGAACGAATTCACCCCTCCACTTT. Translated, it gives CASSQGTNSPLHF.

In its sample, this clone was seen a few times. The chain recombines TRBV5-4 with TRBJ1-3, with no clear D. This CDR3 region has 15 residues. The germline V gene encodes CDR1 SGHNT and CDR2 YYREEE (reference sequence). V was trimmed by 0 bases and J by 3 bases, leaving 10 bases between them. This chain's CDR3 is CASSLGGVGGNTIYF. DNA of the CDR3: TGTGCCAGCAGCTTGGGAGGCGTAGGTGGAAACACCATATATTTT.

The CDR3 DNA sequence: TGCAGTGCTAGAATCCAGGAGACCCAGTACTTC. It specifies CSARIQETQYF. The chain is built from TRBV20-1 and TRBJ2-5; D ambiguous. Germline CDR1 reads DFQATT; CDR2 reads SNEGSKA (reference sequence). V lost 2 bases and J lost 5, with 6 bases in between. This CDR3 is 11 amino acids long.